The 5 T cell receptor beta chains listed next were all sequenced from one sample in a study of T cell changes during pregnancy in multiple sclerosis. Here immunoSEQ multiplex PCR was the method, and the copy in TCRdb shows in-frame clones only, minus some. The sample holds over 55,000 clones, under 95% seen once. This material consisted of CD8+ T cells from peripheral blood mononuclear cells, taken in the third trimester of pregnancy. The receptors originated from a female donor with multiple sclerosis, enrolled in a pregnancy study.

The chain recombines TRBV6-5 with TRBJ2-7; D is possibly TRBD1 (6 bases). Trimming stripped 4 bases from V and 0 bases from J, with 13 bases between. This CDR3 spans 15 amino acids. CDR1 MNHEY and CDR2 SVGAGI come from the germline V gene. The CDR3 protein is CASSLQGLFSYEQYF. Here the CDR3 DNA reads TGTGCCAGCAGTTTACAGGGCCTTTTCTCCTACGAGCAGTACTTC.

V and J are TRBV5-6 and TRBJ1-1; 7 bases are a match to TRBD1. The CDR3 length is 12 residues. V was pared by 1 base and J by 6 bases, with 0 bases of the junction left unmatched. Germline CDR1 reads SGHDT; CDR2 reads YYEEEE. This chain's CDR3 is CASSLQGAEAFF. In nucleotides, the CDR3 is TGTGCCAGCAGCTTGCAGGGGGCTGAAGCTTTCTTT.

V gene TRBV28 combines with J gene TRBJ2-1; 7 bases agree with TRBD1. Germline V gene sequence: CDR1 MDHEN, CDR2 SYDVKM. This CDR3 has 14 residues. J was trimmed by 6 bases and V by 5 bases; bases with no gene match: 7. CDR3 sequence (DNA): TGTGCCAGCAGTCTGGACAGGCCCATCAATGAGCAGTTCTTC. Translated, it gives CASSLDRPINEQFF.

This sequence joins TRBV5-6 and TRBJ1-4; D possibly corresponds to TRBD1 (5 bases). V lost 1 base and J lost 4, with 8 bases in between. Germline values: CDR1 SGHDT, CDR2 YYEEEE. The CDR3 extends over 14 amino acids. CDR3 in amino acids: CASSLRGSNEKLFF. The CDR3 bases are TGTGCCAGCAGCTTGAGGGGCAGTAATGAAAAACTGTTTTTT.

J is TRBJ1-2 and V is TRBV30; tentatively, D is TRBD1 (5 bases). Germline-derived CDR1 and CDR2 are GTSNPN and SVGIG (reference sequence). There are 14 residues in the CDR3. Trimming removed 2 bases at V and 3 bases at J, with 13 bases between. The CDR3 region is CAWSQGNTDYGYTF. Here the CDR3 DNA reads TGTGCCTGGAGTCAGGGTAATACCGACTATGGCTACACCTTC.